This is a list of T cell receptor beta chains from one sample in a study of T cells in Graves' hyperthyroidism and ophthalmopathy. MiXCR, run by TCRdb on the multiplex PCR reads, gives a single entry per CDR3 protein. The sample holds under 200,000 distinct CDR3 sequences; roughly 10% are singletons and the top ten take around 20%. Sequencing input: blood. All receptors derive from a woman between 18 and 29 years old with Graves' hyperthyroidism that later progressed to Graves' ophthalmopathy. Each CDR3 is given with its conserved first and last residue. A D gene is named only where the DNA matches it firmly. Size tells how often a clone was seen (once, few, many) or the class of an expanded clone, and some rows leave it out.

clone_size,v_call,j_call,d_call,cdr3_aa,cdr3_nt
-,TRBV29-1,TRBJ1-4,TRBD1,CSVSGTGSNEKLFF,TGCAGCGTTTCCGGGACAGGGTCTAATGAAAAACTGTTTTTT
many,TRBV6-1,TRBJ1-1,-,CASSLLGPNTEAFF,TGTGCCAGCAGTCTCCTCGGTCCGAACACTGAAGCTTTCTTT
many,TRBV9,TRBJ2-7,TRBD1,CASSAEGQATYEQYF,TGTGCCAGCAGCGCCGAGGGACAGGCCACCTACGAGCAGTACTTC
many,TRBV7-8,TRBJ1-5,TRBD1,CASSPETGGEQPQHF,TGTGCCAGCAGCCCAGAGACAGGGGGTGAGCAGCCCCAGCATTTT
-,TRBV30,TRBJ2-2,TRBD1,CACPIRRGQGRNPGRTGELFF,TGTGCCTGCCCGATAAGGAGGGGACAGGGCCGTAACCCAGGAAGAACCGGGGAGCTGTTTTTT
many,TRBV11-2,TRBJ1-1,-,CASSLDLTGNTEAFF,TGTGCCAGCAGCTTAGATCTGACAGGGAACACTGAAGCTTTCTTT
few,TRBV4-1,TRBJ1-4,TRBD1,CASSRQGSFGATNEKLFF,TGCGCCAGCAGCAGACAGGGATCGTTTGGGGCAACTAATGAAAAACTGTTTTTT
many,TRBV28,TRBJ2-7,TRBD1,CASRDRAPHEQYF,TGTGCCAGCCGGGACAGGGCCCCCCACGAGCAGTACTTC
many,TRBV15,TRBJ2-7,-,CATSRRGTGARSSYEQYF,TGTGCCACCAGCAGACGGGGAACGGGGGCAAGGAGCTCCTACGAGCAGTACTTC
many,TRBV2,TRBJ1-3,-,CASSEVLPGNTIYF,TGTGCCAGCAGTGAAGTTCTCCCCGGAAACACCATATATTTT
many,TRBV2,TRBJ2-7,TRBD1,CASNDRGSSYEQYF,TGTGCCAGCAACGACAGGGGAAGCTCCTACGAGCAGTACTTC
many,TRBV3-1,TRBJ1-2,TRBD1,CASSQDPRRTGEESNYGYTF,TGTGCCAGCAGCCAAGACCCTAGAAGGACAGGGGAGGAATCTAACTATGGCTACACCTTC
many,TRBV6-1,TRBJ2-1,TRBD2,CASSNLRTSGRNEQFF,TGTGCCAGCAGTAATCTACGGACTAGCGGGAGGAATGAGCAGTTCTTC
few,TRBV12-3/TRBV12-4,TRBJ2-2,TRBD2,CASTGRGAGELFF,TGTGCCAGCACGGGGCGGGGGGCCGGGGAGCTGTTTTTT
many,TRBV28,TRBJ2-2,TRBD2,CASSFWREDNTGELFF,TGTGCCAGCAGTTTTTGGCGGGAGGACAACACCGGGGAGCTGTTTTTT
few,TRBV24-1,TRBJ1-2,-,CATRDNANYGYTF,TGTGCCACCAGAGACAACGCTAACTATGGCTACACCTTC
-,TRBV7-9,TRBJ2-7,TRBD1,CASSYMGQGSYEQYF,TGTGCCAGCAGCTATATGGGACAGGGCTCCTACGAGCAGTACTTC
many,TRBV14,TRBJ2-3,TRBD2,CASSQEVGLADRGTQYF,TGTGCCAGCAGCCAAGAAGTTGGTCTAGCGGACCGAGGTACGCAGTATTTT
-,TRBV20-1,TRBJ1-3,-,CSARDWTDQRGNTIYF,TGCAGTGCTAGAGACTGGACCGACCAGCGTGGAAACACCATATATTTT
many,TRBV28,TRBJ1-6,TRBD1,CATSVLSAGTGGALRSPLHF,TGTGCCACCTCAGTTTTGAGCGCTGGGACAGGGGGCGCCTTGAGGTCACCCCTCCACTTT
many,TRBV7-9,TRBJ1-5,-,CASSFGGVGYQPQHF,TGTGCCAGCAGCTTTGGTGGGGTAGGGTATCAGCCCCAGCATTTT
-,TRBV19,TRBJ1-1,TRBD1,CASSLGTGGRVTEAFF,TGTGCCAGTAGTCTCGGGACAGGGGGCCGGGTCACTGAAGCTTTCTTT
-,TRBV15,TRBJ1-3,-,CATTSPGSGNTIYF,TGTGCCACCACATCTCCGGGGTCTGGAAACACCATATATTTT
many,TRBV20-1,TRBJ2-3,-,CSAKKIDRYTDTQYF,TGCAGTGCCAAGAAAATAGACAGGTACACAGATACGCAGTATTTT
many,TRBV30,TRBJ2-1,-,CAWSAGNEQFF,TGTGCCTGGAGTGCTGGAAATGAGCAGTTCTTC
-,TRBV28,TRBJ1-3,TRBD1,CASSPWDRGRVYGNTIYF,TGTGCCAGCAGCCCCTGGGACAGGGGGCGGGTATATGGAAACACCATATATTTT
few,TRBV28,TRBJ1-3,-,CASSLPMTGNTIYF,TGTGCCAGCAGCCTGCCCATGACTGGAAACACCATATATTTT
-,TRBV20-1,TRBJ2-3,-,CSATPSGRMGDTQYF,TGCAGTGCTACCCCCTCGGGGAGAATGGGGGATACGCAGTATTTT
many,TRBV12-3/TRBV12-4,TRBJ1-2,-,CASSLWQGEGYGYTF,TGTGCCAGCAGTTTATGGCAGGGTGAAGGCTATGGCTACACCTTC
-,TRBV6-4,TRBJ2-1,-,CASSPYPRPYNEQFF,TGTGCCAGCAGTCCCTACCCTCGACCCTACAATGAGCAGTTCTTC
many,TRBV27,TRBJ1-1,-,CASSLFVGGRTEAFF,TGTGCCAGCAGTTTATTCGTAGGGGGGCGAACTGAAGCTTTCTTT
many,TRBV3-1,TRBJ2-3,-,CASSQRVPTDTQYF,TGTGCCAGCAGCCAAAGGGTCCCCACAGATACGCAGTATTTT
-,TRBV4-1,TRBJ2-2,TRBD1,CASSQGLTGATGELFF,TGCGCCAGCAGCCAAGGTTTAACAGGGGCCACCGGGGAGCTGTTTTTT
many,TRBV20-1,TRBJ1-2,-,CSATEGYGYTF,TGCAGTGCTACGGAGGGTTATGGCTACACCTTC
few,TRBV9,TRBJ2-2,-,CASSVVRAGGGELFF,TGTGCCAGCAGCGTAGTCAGGGCCGGGGGCGGGGAGCTGTTTTTT
-,TRBV6-1,TRBJ2-7,TRBD2,CASSESGTDLYEQYF,TGTGCCAGCAGTGAAAGCGGGACGGATCTCTACGAGCAGTACTTC
many,TRBV2,TRBJ2-7,-,CASTGRPYEQYF,TGTGCCAGTACAGGGAGACCCTACGAGCAGTACTTC
many,TRBV20-1,TRBJ2-1,TRBD2,CSARERGDYNEQFF,TGCAGTGCTAGAGAGCGGGGGGATTACAATGAGCAGTTCTTC
many,TRBV6-2/TRBV6-3,TRBJ2-1,-,CASSLWRGTFNEQFF,TGTGCCAGCAGTTTATGGCGGGGTACATTCAATGAGCAGTTCTTC
many,TRBV10-3,TRBJ2-2,-,CAISVNRAPGELFF,TGTGCCATCAGCGTTAACAGGGCTCCCGGGGAGCTGTTTTTT
many,TRBV27,TRBJ2-7,-,CASSLTFLYEQYF,TGTGCCAGCAGTTTAACTTTCCTGTACGAGCAGTACTTC
-,TRBV9,TRBJ2-1,-,CASSEVPGLSDEQFF,TGTGCCAGCAGTGAAGTCCCCGGCCTGTCCGATGAGCAGTTCTTC
-,TRBV7-8,TRBJ2-5,TRBD2,CASSLELGLAGKQETQYF,TGTGCCAGCAGCTTGGAGTTGGGACTAGCGGGAAAACAAGAGACCCAGTACTTC
many,TRBV7-2,TRBJ1-3,-,CASSLQAGRNTIYF,TGTGCCAGCAGCTTACAGGCAGGGAGAAACACCATATATTTT
many,TRBV5-1,TRBJ1-4,-,CASSLGQGGEKLFF,TGCGCCAGCAGCTTGGGTCAGGGAGGGGAAAAACTGTTTTTT
many,TRBV7-2,TRBJ2-3,TRBD2,CASSFRLAGSDTQYF,TGTGCCAGCAGCTTCCGACTAGCGGGGTCAGATACGCAGTATTTT
few,TRBV9,TRBJ2-5,TRBD2,CASSVGLSGGGQETQYF,TGTGCCAGCAGCGTAGGGCTTAGCGGGGGAGGACAAGAGACCCAGTACTTC
-,TRBV30,TRBJ1-6,-,CAWSDRSYNSPLHF,TGTGCCTGGAGCGACAGGAGCTATAATTCACCCCTCCACTTT
many,TRBV28,TRBJ1-1,TRBD1,CASRPTGEYTEAFF,TGTGCCAGCAGACCCACAGGGGAATACACTGAAGCTTTCTTT